Below, one T cell receptor (beta chain) is given with its context. These data come from a study of blood T cell repertoires in COVID-19. The wider study: The analysed material was cDNA or gDNA that came from T cells, B-cell-depleted T cells, or PBMCs.

This CDR3 comprises 13 residues. The germline V gene has CDR1 GTSNPN and CDR2 SVGIG (reference sequence). V lost 5 bases and J lost 2; bases outside the gene matches: 4. Each recovered donor of Cohort 3 presented with two negative PCRs, clearance, or symptom resolution. Assay: immunoSEQ multiplex PCR; the TCRdb copy retains only in-frame clones and omits some. Of some 300,000 clones in the sample, more than 85% were seen once. The receptor was derived from a woman in her twenties or thirties who had recovered from COVID-19. The chain joins TRBV30 to TRBJ2-3; 7 bases align to TRBD1. The source material was PBMCs or T cells enriched from blood (not recorded which). The DNA of the CDR3 is TGTGCCTGGGACAGGGACCCCACAGATACGCAGTATTTT. Encoded protein: CAWDRDPTDTQYF.